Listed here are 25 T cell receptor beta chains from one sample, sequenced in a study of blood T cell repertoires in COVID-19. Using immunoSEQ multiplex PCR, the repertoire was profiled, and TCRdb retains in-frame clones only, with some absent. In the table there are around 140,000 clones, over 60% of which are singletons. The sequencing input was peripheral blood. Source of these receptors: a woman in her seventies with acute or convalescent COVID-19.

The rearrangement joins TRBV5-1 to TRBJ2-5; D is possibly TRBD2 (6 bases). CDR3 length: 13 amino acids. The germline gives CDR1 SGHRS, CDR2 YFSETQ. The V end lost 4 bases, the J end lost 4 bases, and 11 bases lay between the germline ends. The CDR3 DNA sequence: TGCGCCAGCAGCGTTCAGGGAGGAGAGACCCAGTACTTC. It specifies CASSVQGGETQYF.

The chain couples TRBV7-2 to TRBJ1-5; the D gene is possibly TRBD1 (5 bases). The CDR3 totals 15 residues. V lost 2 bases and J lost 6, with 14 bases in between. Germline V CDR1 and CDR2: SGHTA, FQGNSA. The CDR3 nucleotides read TGTGCCAGCAGCTTAATCCGCCAGGGCGCTCAGCCCCAGCATTTT. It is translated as CASSLIRQGAQPQHF.

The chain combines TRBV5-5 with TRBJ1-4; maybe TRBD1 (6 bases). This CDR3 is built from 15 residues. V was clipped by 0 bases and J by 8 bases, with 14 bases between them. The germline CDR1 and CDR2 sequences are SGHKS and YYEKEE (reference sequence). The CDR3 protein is CASSLGDTGGEKLFF. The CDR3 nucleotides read TGTGCCAGCAGCTTGGGGGACACGGGTGGGGAAAAACTGTTTTTT.

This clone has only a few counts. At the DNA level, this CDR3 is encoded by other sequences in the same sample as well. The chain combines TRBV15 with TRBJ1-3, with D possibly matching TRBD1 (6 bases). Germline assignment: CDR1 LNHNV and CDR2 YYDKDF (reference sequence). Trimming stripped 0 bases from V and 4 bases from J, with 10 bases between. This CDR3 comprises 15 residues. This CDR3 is CATSRDRGTGNTIYF. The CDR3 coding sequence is TGTGCCACCAGCAGAGACAGGGGAACCGGAAACACCATATATTTT.

CDR3 in amino acids: CASSTGLAGGQGTQYF. The CDR3, as DNA: TGTGCCAGCAGCACCGGACTAGCGGGGGGGCAAGGTACGCAGTATTTT. The chain carries TRBV5-4 and TRBJ2-3; 15 positions agree with TRBD2. This CDR3 is built from 16 residues. From germline, CDR1 is SGHNT and CDR2 YYREEE (reference sequence). The V segment lost 4 bases and the J segment 8 bases; nucleotides outside the gene matches: 8. Looking up the rest from reference TRBV5-4 and TRBJ2-3 gives the full variable domain: ETGVTQSPTHLIKTRGQQVTLRCSSQSGHNTVSWYQQALGQGPQFIFQYYREEENGRGNFPPRFSGLQFPNYSSELNVNALELDDSALYLCASSTGLAGGQGTQYFGPGTRLTVL.

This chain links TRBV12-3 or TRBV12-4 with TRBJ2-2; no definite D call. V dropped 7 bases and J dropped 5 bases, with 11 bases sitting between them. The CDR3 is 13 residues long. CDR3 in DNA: TGTGCCAGCAAACCTAGTGGTACCGGGGAGCTGTTTTTT. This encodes CASKPSGTGELFF.

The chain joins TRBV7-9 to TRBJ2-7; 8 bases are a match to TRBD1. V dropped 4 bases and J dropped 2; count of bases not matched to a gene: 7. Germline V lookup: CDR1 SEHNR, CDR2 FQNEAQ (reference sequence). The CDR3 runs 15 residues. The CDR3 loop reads CASSWSGTGPYEQYF. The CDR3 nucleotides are TGTGCCAGCAGCTGGTCCGGGACAGGACCCTACGAGCAGTACTTC.

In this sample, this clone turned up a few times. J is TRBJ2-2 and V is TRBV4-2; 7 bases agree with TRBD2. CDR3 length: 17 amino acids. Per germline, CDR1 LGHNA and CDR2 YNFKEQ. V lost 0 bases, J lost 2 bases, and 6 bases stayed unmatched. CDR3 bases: TGTGCCAGCAGCCAAGATCGTCGCGGGGGTAACACCGGGGAGCTGTTTTTT. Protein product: CASSQDRRGGNTGELFF.

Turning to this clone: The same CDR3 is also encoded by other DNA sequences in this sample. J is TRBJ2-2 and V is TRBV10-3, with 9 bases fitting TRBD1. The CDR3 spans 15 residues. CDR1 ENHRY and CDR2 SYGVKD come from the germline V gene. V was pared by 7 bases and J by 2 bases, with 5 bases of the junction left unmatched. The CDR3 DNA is TGTGCCATCAATCCGGGACAGGGAAACACCGGGGAGCTGTTTTTT. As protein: CAINPGQGNTGELFF.

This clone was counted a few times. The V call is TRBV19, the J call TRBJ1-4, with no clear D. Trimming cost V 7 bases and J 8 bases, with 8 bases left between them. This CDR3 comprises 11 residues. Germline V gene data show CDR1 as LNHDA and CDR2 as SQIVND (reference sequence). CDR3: CASKTREKLFF. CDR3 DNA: TGTGCCAGTAAAACTCGAGAAAAACTGTTTTTT.

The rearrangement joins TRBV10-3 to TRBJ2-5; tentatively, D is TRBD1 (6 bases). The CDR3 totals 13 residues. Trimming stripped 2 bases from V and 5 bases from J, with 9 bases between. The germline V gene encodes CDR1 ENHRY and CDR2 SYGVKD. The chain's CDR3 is CAISEVTGETQYF. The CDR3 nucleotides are TGTGCCATCAGTGAGGTTACAGGGGAGACCCAGTACTTC.

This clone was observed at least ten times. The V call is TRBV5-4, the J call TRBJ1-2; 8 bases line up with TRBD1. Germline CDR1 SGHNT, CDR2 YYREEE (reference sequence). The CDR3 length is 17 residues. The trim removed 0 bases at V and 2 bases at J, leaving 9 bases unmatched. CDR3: CASSLVGRQGTNYGYTF. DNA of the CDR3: TGTGCCAGCAGCTTGGTAGGAAGACAGGGGACCAACTATGGCTACACCTTC.

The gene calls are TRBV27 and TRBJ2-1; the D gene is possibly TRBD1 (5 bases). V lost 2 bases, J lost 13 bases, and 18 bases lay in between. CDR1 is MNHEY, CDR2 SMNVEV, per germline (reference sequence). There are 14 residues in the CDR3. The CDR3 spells CASSLRRQPSHQFF. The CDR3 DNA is TGTGCCAGCAGTTTAAGGCGACAGCCCAGCCATCAGTTCTTC.

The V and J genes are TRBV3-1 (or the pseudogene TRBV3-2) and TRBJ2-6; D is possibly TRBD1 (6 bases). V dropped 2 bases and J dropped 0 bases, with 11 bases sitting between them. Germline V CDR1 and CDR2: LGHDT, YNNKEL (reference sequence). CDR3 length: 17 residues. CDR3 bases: TGTGCCAGCAGCCAAAGGACAGCCTTCTCTGGGGCCAACGTCCTGACTTTC. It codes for CASSQRTAFSGANVLTF.

The CDR3 bases are TGTGCCAGCAGCTTAGCCTCCGGACTAGCGGGGGCCCGGAGGGGGGAGCAGTACTTC. Translating gives CASSLASGLAGARRGEQYF. The chain recombines TRBV7-2 with TRBJ2-7; 13 bases map to TRBD2. Germline V lookup: CDR1 SGHTA, CDR2 FQGNSA. This CDR3 has 19 residues. With 0 bases clipped from V and 7 bases from J, the junction kept 15 bases outside the gene matches.

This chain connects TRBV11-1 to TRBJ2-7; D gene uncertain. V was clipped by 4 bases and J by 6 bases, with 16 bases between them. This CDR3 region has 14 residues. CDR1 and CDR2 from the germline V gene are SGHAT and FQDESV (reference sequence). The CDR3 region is CASSSNRLGGEQYF. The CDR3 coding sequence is TGTGCCAGCAGCTCGAACCGCCTCGGTGGCGAGCAGTACTTC.

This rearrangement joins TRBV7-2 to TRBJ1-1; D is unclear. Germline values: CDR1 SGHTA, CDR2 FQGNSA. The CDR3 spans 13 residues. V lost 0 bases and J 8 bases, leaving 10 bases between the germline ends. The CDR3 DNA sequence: TGTGCCAGCAGCTTAGCTGAGCGAACCGAAGCTTTCTTT. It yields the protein CASSLAERTEAFF.

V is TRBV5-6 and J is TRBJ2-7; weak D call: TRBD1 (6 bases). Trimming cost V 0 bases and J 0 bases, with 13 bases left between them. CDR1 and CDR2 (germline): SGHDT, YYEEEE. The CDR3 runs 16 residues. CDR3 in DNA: TGTGCCAGCAGCTTGGGACAGGACCTTAGCTCCTACGAGCAGTACTTC. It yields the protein CASSLGQDLSSYEQYF. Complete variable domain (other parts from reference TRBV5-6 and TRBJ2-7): DAGVTQSPTHLIKTRGQQVTLRCSPKSGHDTVSWYQQALGQGPQFIFQYYEEEERQRGNFPDRFSGHQFPNYSSELNVNALLLGDSALYLCASSLGQDLSSYEQYFGPGTRLTVT.

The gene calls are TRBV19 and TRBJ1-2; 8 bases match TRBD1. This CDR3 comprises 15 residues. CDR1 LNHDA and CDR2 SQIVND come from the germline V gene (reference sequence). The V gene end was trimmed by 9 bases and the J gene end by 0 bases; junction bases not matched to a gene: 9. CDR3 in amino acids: CASQSRQGTNYGYTF. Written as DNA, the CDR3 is TGTGCCAGCCAAAGCCGACAGGGGACTAACTATGGCTACACCTTC.

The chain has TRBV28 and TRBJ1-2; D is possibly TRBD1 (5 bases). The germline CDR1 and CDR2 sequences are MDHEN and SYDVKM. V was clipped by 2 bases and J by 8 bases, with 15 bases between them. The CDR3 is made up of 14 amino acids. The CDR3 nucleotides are TGTGCCAGCAGTTTAAAGGGCAGGGCGCGGGGCTACACCTTC. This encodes CASSLKGRARGYTF.

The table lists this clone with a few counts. The CDR3 spells CAISPRTGVEIGELFF. Written as DNA, the CDR3 is TGTGCCATCAGCCCCAGGACAGGGGTCGAGATCGGGGAGCTGTTTTTT. The chain is built from TRBV10-3 and TRBJ2-2, with 9 positions matching TRBD1. V gave up 6 bases and J gave up 7 bases; unmatched junction bases: 12. Germline V gene data show CDR1 as ENHRY and CDR2 as SYGVKD. CDR3 length: 16 amino acids.

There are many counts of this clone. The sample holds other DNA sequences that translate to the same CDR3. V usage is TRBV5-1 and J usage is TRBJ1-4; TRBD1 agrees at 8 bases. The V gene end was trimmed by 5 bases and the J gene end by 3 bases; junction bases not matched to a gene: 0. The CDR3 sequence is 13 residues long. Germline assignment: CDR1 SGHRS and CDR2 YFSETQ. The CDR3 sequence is CASRDRANEKLFF. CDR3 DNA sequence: TGCGCCAGCAGGGACAGGGCTAATGAAAAACTGTTTTTT.

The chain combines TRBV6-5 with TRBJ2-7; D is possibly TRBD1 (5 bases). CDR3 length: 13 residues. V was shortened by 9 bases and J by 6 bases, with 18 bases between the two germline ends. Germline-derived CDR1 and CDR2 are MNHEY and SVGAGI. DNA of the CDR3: TGTGCCAGTGCAGCAGGGTATCCAAGCGAGCAGTACTTC. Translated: CASAAGYPSEQYF.

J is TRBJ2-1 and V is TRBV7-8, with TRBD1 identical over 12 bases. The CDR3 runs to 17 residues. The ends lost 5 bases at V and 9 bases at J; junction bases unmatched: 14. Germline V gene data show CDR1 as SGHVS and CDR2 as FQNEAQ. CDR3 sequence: CASSRDPGTGGRGEQFF. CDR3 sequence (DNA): TGTGCCAGCAGCCGTGACCCCGGGACAGGGGGCCGTGGTGAGCAGTTCTTC.

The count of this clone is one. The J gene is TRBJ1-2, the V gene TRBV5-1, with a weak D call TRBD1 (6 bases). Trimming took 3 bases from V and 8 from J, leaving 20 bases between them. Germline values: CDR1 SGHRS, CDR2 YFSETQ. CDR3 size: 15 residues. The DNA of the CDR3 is TGCGCCAGCAGCTCGGGGGGCCGTCGAGCATGGGGCTACACCTTC. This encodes CASSSGGRRAWGYTF.